This is a list of T cell receptor beta chains from one sample in a study of shared clonotypes between healthy human individuals. Produced via immunoSEQ multiplex PCR; TCRdb's table is partial and in-frame only. The sample holds 2,500,000 or so clones, approximately 93% seen once. The sample comprised naive CD4+ T cells from PBMCs. These receptor sequences come from a man aged 18 to 35 in good health. Some clones in this sample may be carry-over from other donors' samples. Each CDR3 is given with its conserved first and last residue. D genes are given only for firm matches. Rows give clone size only sometimes, using once, few, many, or a class for an expanded clone.

D gene: .
clone size: once
V gene: TRBV19
J gene: TRBJ1-2
CDR3 DNA: TGTGCCAGTAGACGAGACACAGTCGGCTATGGCTACACCTTC
CDR3 protein: CASRRDTVGYGYTF

D gene: TRBD2
clone size: .
V gene: TRBV7-9
J gene: TRBJ2-3
CDR3 DNA: TGTGCCAGCAGCTACGGGACTAGCGGAACACCTAGCACAGATACGCAGTATTTT
CDR3 protein: CASSYGTSGTPSTDTQYF

D gene: .
clone size: .
V gene: TRBV9
J gene: TRBJ2-3
CDR3 DNA: TGTGCCAGCAGCGCCCAACCTCCTTGGAACACAGATACGCAGTATTTT
CDR3 protein: CASSAQPPWNTDTQYF

D gene: .
clone size: .
V gene: TRBV18
J gene: TRBJ2-5
CDR3 DNA: TGTGCCAGCTCACCAAAACAGACCCAGTACTTC
CDR3 protein: CASSPKQTQYF

D gene: TRBD2
clone size: .
V gene: TRBV5-1
J gene: TRBJ2-7
CDR3 DNA: TGCGCCAGCAGCTTGCTAGCGGGAGGCCACGAGCAGTACTTC
CDR3 protein: CASSLLAGGHEQYF

D gene: TRBD1
clone size: once
V gene: TRBV6-1
J gene: TRBJ1-3
CDR3 DNA: TGTGCCAGCAGTGGACAGGGGAGTAACACCATATATTTT
CDR3 protein: CASSGQGSNTIYF

D gene: .
clone size: .
V gene: TRBV6-1
J gene: TRBJ1-2
CDR3 DNA: TGTGCCAGCAGTGCGGGAGCTAACTATGGCTACACCTTC
CDR3 protein: CASSAGANYGYTF

D gene: .
clone size: .
V gene: TRBV11-2
J gene: TRBJ2-7
CDR3 DNA: TGTGCCAGCAGCAGAAACAGCTACGAGCAGTACTTC
CDR3 protein: CASSRNSYEQYF

D gene: .
clone size: .
V gene: TRBV7-8
J gene: TRBJ1-5
CDR3 DNA: TGTGCCAGCAGCCCGACGGGGGGGCCGGGCAATCAGCCCCAGCATTTT
CDR3 protein: CASSPTGGPGNQPQHF

D gene: .
clone size: .
V gene: TRBV19
J gene: TRBJ1-5
CDR3 DNA: TGTGCCAGTAGTGTCGACAAACTCAATCAGCCCCAGCATTTT
CDR3 protein: CASSVDKLNQPQHF

D gene: TRBD2
clone size: .
V gene: TRBV5-1
J gene: TRBJ2-1
CDR3 DNA: TGCGCCAGCAGCCTAGGGACTAGCGGGAGGGTCAATGAGCAGTTCTTC
CDR3 protein: CASSLGTSGRVNEQFF

D gene: TRBD2
clone size: .
V gene: TRBV11-1
J gene: TRBJ2-1
CDR3 DNA: TGTGCCAGCAGCCATAGCGGGAGAAGCAATGAGCAGTTCTTC
CDR3 protein: CASSHSGRSNEQFF

D gene: TRBD1
clone size: .
V gene: TRBV18
J gene: TRBJ1-4
CDR3 DNA: TGTGCCAGCTCACCACCGGGACAGGGTTTCGAAAAACTGTTTTTT
CDR3 protein: CASSPPGQGFEKLFF

D gene: .
clone size: few
V gene: TRBV18
J gene: TRBJ1-5
CDR3 DNA: TGTGCCAGCTCACCACCTGGCCCAGGAGGCAATCAGCCCCAGCATTTT
CDR3 protein: CASSPPGPGGNQPQHF

D gene: TRBD1
clone size: once
V gene: TRBV5-1
J gene: TRBJ2-5
CDR3 DNA: TGCGCCAGCAGCTTGAACCCCGGGACAGAAGAGACCCAGTACTTC
CDR3 protein: CASSLNPGTEETQYF

D gene: TRBD1
clone size: .
V gene: TRBV6-5
J gene: TRBJ1-2
CDR3 DNA: TGTGCCAGCAGTTACACGACAGGGTATGGCTACACCTTC
CDR3 protein: CASSYTTGYGYTF

D gene: .
clone size: .
V gene: TRBV6-6
J gene: TRBJ2-7
CDR3 DNA: TGTGCCAGCAGCTACCTACTGACCTCCTACGAGCAGTACTTC
CDR3 protein: CASSYLLTSYEQYF

D gene: .
clone size: once
V gene: TRBV21-1
J gene: TRBJ2-7
CDR3 DNA: TGTGCCAGCTGGATCGGGGAGGCGACCTACGAGCAGTACTTC
CDR3 protein: CASWIGEATYEQYF

D gene: .
clone size: once
V gene: TRBV12-2
J gene: TRBJ2-2
CDR3 DNA: TGTGCAAGTCGCTTAGTGTGGCTAGCGGGAGGGCCCGACACCGGGGAGCTGTTTTTT
CDR3 protein: CASRLVWLAGGPDTGELFF

D gene: TRBD2
clone size: .
V gene: TRBV30
J gene: TRBJ2-1
CDR3 DNA: TGTGCCTGGAGACGGGGGGGGCACAATGAGCAGTTCTTC
CDR3 protein: CAWRRGGHNEQFF

D gene: TRBD1
clone size: .
V gene: TRBV5-1
J gene: TRBJ2-5
CDR3 DNA: TGCGCCAGCAGCTTGGGGCAGGGGGCTGGGGAGACCCAGTACTTC
CDR3 protein: CASSLGQGAGETQYF

D gene: .
clone size: few
V gene: TRBV18
J gene: TRBJ1-3
CDR3 DNA: TGTGCCAGCTCACCGTCCGACGGCTCTGGAAACACCATATATTTT
CDR3 protein: CASSPSDGSGNTIYF

D gene: .
clone size: .
V gene: TRBV28
J gene: TRBJ1-5
CDR3 DNA: TGTGCCAGCACTGGGACTCCCCAAGGCAATCAGCCCCAGCATTTT
CDR3 protein: CASTGTPQGNQPQHF

D gene: TRBD2
clone size: .
V gene: TRBV9
J gene: TRBJ2-7
CDR3 DNA: TGTGCCAGCAGCGCCCTAGCGGGGGGGACCTACGAGCAGTACTTC
CDR3 protein: CASSALAGGTYEQYF

D gene: .
clone size: .
V gene: TRBV4-1
J gene: TRBJ1-2
CDR3 DNA: TGCGCCAGCAGCCAAGATCGGGCGGGACCGCTCAACTATGGCTACACCTTC
CDR3 protein: CASSQDRAGPLNYGYTF

D gene: .
clone size: .
V gene: TRBV7-7
J gene: TRBJ2-1
CDR3 DNA: TGTGCCAGCAGCTCCCAACTTAGCTCCTACAATGAGCAGTTCTTC
CDR3 protein: CASSSQLSSYNEQFF

D gene: TRBD1
clone size: once
V gene: TRBV4-2
J gene: TRBJ2-7
CDR3 DNA: TGTGCCAGCAGCCAAGATTGGGACAGAAATTACGAGCAGTACTTC
CDR3 protein: CASSQDWDRNYEQYF

D gene: .
clone size: .
V gene: TRBV5-1
J gene: TRBJ2-5
CDR3 DNA: TGCGCCAGCAGCTTTCGAAATCCCCGGGAGACCCAGTACTTC
CDR3 protein: CASSFRNPRETQYF

D gene: .
clone size: once
V gene: TRBV18
J gene: TRBJ2-1
CDR3 DNA: TGTGCCAGCTCCCCCCCCAGCTCCTACAATGAGCAGTTCTTC
CDR3 protein: CASSPPSSYNEQFF